The clone carrying this TCR beta chain showed up many times. Its antigen is not known. The sequenced fragment ends 3 residues before the CDR3 boundary, so the rest is inferred from the germline J gene. Equal genomic DNA amounts from CVID and control samples were sequenced. The assay was immunoSEQ multiplex PCR, and TCRdb's table has in-frame clones only and misses some. This record lists some 80,000 clones, none seen once only, and the top ten clones contain 0.75% to 1%. This record belongs to a study of T cell clonality in common variable immunodeficiency. Points from the study as a whole: Compared with controls, CVID subjects had fewer shared TCRbeta clones. Common variable immunodeficiency TCR beta sequences reportedly had fewer deletions and N-nucleotide insertions. Authors noted CVID clonality's cause needs subpopulation repertoire sequencing.

CDR1 is SGHRS, CDR2 YFSETQ, per germline. The CDR3 length is 15 residues. This clonotype was obtained from a person aged 18 to 70 in good health. V and J are TRBV5-1 and TRBJ1-2; TRBD1 might be the D (5 bases). Sample: peripheral blood mononuclear cells. The sequenced CDR3 bases are TGCGCCAGCAGCTTGGGGGTAGGGGCTCCTCAGGGC. Translated: CASSLGVGAPQG. The whole CDR3 reads CASSLGVGAPQGYTF.